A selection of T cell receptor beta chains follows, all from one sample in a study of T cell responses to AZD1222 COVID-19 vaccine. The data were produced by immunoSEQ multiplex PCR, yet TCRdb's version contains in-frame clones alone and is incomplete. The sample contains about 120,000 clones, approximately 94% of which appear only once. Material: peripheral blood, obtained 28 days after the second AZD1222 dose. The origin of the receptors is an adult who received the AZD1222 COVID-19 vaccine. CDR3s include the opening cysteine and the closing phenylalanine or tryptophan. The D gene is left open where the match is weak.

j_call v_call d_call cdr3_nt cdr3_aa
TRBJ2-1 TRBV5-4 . TGTGCCAGCAGCTTGACAGGGTCAGAGCGTGAGCAGTTCTTC CASSLTGSEREQFF
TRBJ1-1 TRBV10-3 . TGTGCCGTGGCGTGGGGGGCTGAAGCTTTCTTT CAVAWGAEAFF
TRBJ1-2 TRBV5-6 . TGTGCCAGCAGCCCGGTAGCAGGCCACCGGGGCTACACCTTC CASSPVAGHRGYTF
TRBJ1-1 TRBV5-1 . TGCGCCAGCAGCTTAATCGCGGATAGGGACACTGAAGCTTTCTTT CASSLIADRDTEAFF
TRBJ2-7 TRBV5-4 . TGTGCCAGCAGGTCGGACAAGAGCTCCTACGAGCAGTACTTC CASRSDKSSYEQYF
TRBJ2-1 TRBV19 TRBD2 TGTGCCAGTACCGCGGGACGGGGGGTGAATGAGCAGTTCTTC CASTAGRGVNEQFF
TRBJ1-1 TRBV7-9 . TGTGCCAGCACCCCGGGATCCGGGGGGGCCAGCGGCACTGAAGCTTTCTTT CASTPGSGGASGTEAFF
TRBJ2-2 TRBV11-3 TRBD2 TGTGCCAGCAGCTCGGGGGGGACCGGGGAGCTGTTTTTT CASSSGGTGELFF
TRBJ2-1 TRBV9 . TGTGCCAGCAGCGTAGGCGTGACACTAAACAATGAGCAGTTCTTC CASSVGVTLNNEQFF
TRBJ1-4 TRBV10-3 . TGTGCCATCAGTGTGAAGGGTGGGGAAAAACTGTTTTTT CAISVKGGEKLFF
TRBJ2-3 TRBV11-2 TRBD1 TGTGCCAGCAGCAACCGGACAGGAGATACGCAGTATTTT CASSNRTGDTQYF
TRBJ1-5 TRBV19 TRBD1 TGTGCCAGTAGTATAGATCGGACAGGGCGCCAGCCCCAGCATTTT CASSIDRTGRQPQHF
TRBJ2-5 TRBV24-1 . TGTGCCACCAGTGATGGTCATAGGGAGACCCAGTACTTC CATSDGHRETQYF
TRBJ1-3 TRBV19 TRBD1 TGTGCCAGCGGGACAGCACAGGGAAACACCATATATTTT CASGTAQGNTIYF
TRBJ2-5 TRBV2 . TGTGCCAGCAGTGACAGAGTCCAAGAGACCCAGTACTTC CASSDRVQETQYF
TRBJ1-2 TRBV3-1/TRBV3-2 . TGTGCCAGCAGCCAAGCCCCGGGCTCGGATGGCTACACCTTC CASSQAPGSDGYTF
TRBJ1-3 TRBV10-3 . TGTGCCATCAGTGAGGTACCCAGGAGCTCTGGAAACACCATATATTTT CAISEVPRSSGNTIYF
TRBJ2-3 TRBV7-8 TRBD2 TGTGCCAGCAGCTTCCGGACTAGCGGGGGGGCAAATACGCAGTATTTT CASSFRTSGGANTQYF
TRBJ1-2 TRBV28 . TGTGCCAACCCCCATTGCGACGTGGATGGCTACACCTTC CANPHCDVDGYTF
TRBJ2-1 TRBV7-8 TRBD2 TGTGCCAGCAGCTTAGACGGGGGGAGGAAAAAGTTCTTC CASSLDGGRKKFF
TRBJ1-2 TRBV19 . TGTGCCAGTACCTCTCGGTTGGGGGCCGGTGGTGTCGGCTACACCTTC CASTSRLGAGGVGYTF
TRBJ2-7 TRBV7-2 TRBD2 TGTGCCAGCAGCCATAGCGGGAGCTACGAGCAGTACTTC CASSHSGSYEQYF